Presented here are 18 T cell receptor beta chains from one specimen sequenced in a study of CD4+ T cells in melanoma. The assay was immunoSEQ multiplex PCR, and TCRdb's table has in-frame clones only and misses some. The sample lists around 19,000 clones, over 70% occurring once. Sample: cells from a culture (not recorded whether cultured in vitro). The receptor set was obtained from a human donor with melanoma.

This clone was picked up a small number of times. The gene calls are TRBV2 and TRBJ1-2, with D unresolved. CDR3 size: 13 residues. V lost 4 bases, J lost 8 bases, and 14 bases lay in between. Germline loops: CDR1 SNHLY, CDR2 FYNNEI. This chain's CDR3 is CASSVGRIPGYTF. The CDR3 nucleotides are TGTGCCAGCAGTGTTGGGCGAATACCCGGCTACACCTTC.

V and J are TRBV5-6 and TRBJ2-5, with D perhaps matching TRBD2 (6 bases). Germline assignment: CDR1 SGHDT and CDR2 YYEEEE. The CDR3 contains 13 residues. Trimming pared 1 base from V and 12 bases from J, leaving 16 bases between. CDR3 residues: CASSLRMAGMKYF. CDR3 nucleotide sequence: TGTGCCAGCAGCTTGCGAATGGCGGGAATGAAGTACTTC.

This clone came up once. The chain employs TRBV5-6 and TRBJ1-2; a possible D gene is TRBD1 (5 bases). V shed 4 bases and J shed 8 bases, with 9 bases lying between them. This CDR3 has 11 amino acids. Per germline, CDR1 SGHDT and CDR2 YYEEEE. This CDR3 reads CASSPGWGYTF. DNA for the CDR3: TGTGCCAGCAGCCCAGGGTGGGGCTACACCTTC. The entire variable domain, with the rest obtained from reference TRBV5-6 and TRBJ1-2, is as follows: DAGVTQSPTHLIKTRGQQVTLRCSPKSGHDTVSWYQQALGQGPQFIFQYYEEEERQRGNFPDRFSGHQFPNYSSELNVNALLLGDSALYLCASSPGWGYTFGSGTRLTVV.

The gene calls are TRBV13 and TRBJ1-3; D is uncertain. Germline CDR1 is PRHDT and CDR2 is FYEKMQ (reference sequence). Trimming took 2 bases from V and 9 from J, leaving 11 bases between them. The CDR3 covers 13 residues. CDR3 sequence (DNA): TGTGCCAGCAGCTTAAGAACCGGAGGCACCATATATTTT. Amino acid sequence: CASSLRTGGTIYF.

This chain joins TRBV6-5 and TRBJ2-1, with 8 bases fitting TRBD2. The ends lost 2 bases at V and 4 bases at J; junction bases unmatched: 4. The CDR3 is 15 amino acids. Per germline, CDR1 MNHEY and CDR2 SVGAGI. CDR3 sequence reads: CASSYSSGVYNEQFF. CDR3 nucleotide sequence: TGTGCCAGCAGTTACAGTAGCGGGGTGTACAATGAGCAGTTCTTC.

The rearrangement uses TRBV30 and TRBJ1-5; D unclear. The length of the CDR3 is 14 residues. Trimming left V 0 bases short and J 0 bases short, with 6 bases between. From germline, CDR1 is GTSNPN and CDR2 SVGIG (reference sequence). CDR3 nucleotides: TGTGCCTGGAGTGTTGTCTATAGCAATCAGCCCCAGCATTTT. Amino acid sequence: CAWSVVYSNQPQHF.

This chain's CDR3 is CASSLELAADTQYF. CDR3 nucleotides: TGTGCCAGCAGCTTAGAGCTAGCGGCAGATACGCAGTATTTT. The V call is TRBV13, the J call TRBJ2-3; TRBD2 aligns across 7 bases. The CDR3 covers 14 residues. With 1 base clipped from V and 4 bases from J, the junction kept 2 bases outside the gene matches. Germline values: CDR1 PRHDT, CDR2 FYEKMQ (reference sequence). The entire variable domain, with the rest obtained from reference TRBV13 and TRBJ2-3, is as follows: AAGVIQSPRHLIKEKRETATLKCYPIPRHDTVYWYQQGPGQDPQFLISFYEKMQSDKGSIPDRFSAQQFSDYHSELNMSSLELGDSALYFCASSLELAADTQYFGPGTRLTVL.

The V and J genes are TRBV12-5 and TRBJ1-5; D unclear. V was clipped by 1 base and J by 6 bases, with 19 bases between them. CDR1 and CDR2 (germline): LGHNT, FRNRAP. This CDR3 spans 17 amino acids. The CDR3: CASGLGIWGRQGQPQHF. CDR3 coding DNA: TGTGCTAGTGGTTTGGGTATCTGGGGTAGACAAGGTCAGCCCCAGCATTTT.

The chain has TRBV5-1 and TRBJ2-5; possible D gene TRBD1, 5 bases. V dropped 4 bases and J dropped 5 bases, with 15 bases sitting between them. The CDR3 is made up of 14 amino acids. Germline V gene lookup returns CDR1 SGHRS and CDR2 YFSETQ. CDR3 sequence (DNA): TGCGCCAGCAGCGAGCCAGGGATTTGGGAGACCCAGTACTTC. Protein sequence: CASSEPGIWETQYF.

The chain couples TRBV7-9 to TRBJ2-7; D remains unclear. The germline V gene has CDR1 SEHNR and CDR2 FQNEAQ (reference sequence). This CDR3 has 13 amino acids. Trimming pared 3 bases from V and 0 bases from J, leaving 6 bases between. The CDR3 here is CASSFRSSYEQYF. In nucleotides, the CDR3 is TGTGCCAGCAGCTTTCGGAGCTCCTACGAGCAGTACTTC.

V is TRBV11-2 and J is TRBJ2-1, with D possibly matching TRBD2 (5 bases). Germline CDR1 SGHAT, CDR2 FQNNGV. Trimming took 1 base from V and 8 from J, leaving 15 bases between them. This CDR3 region has 15 residues. The CDR3 DNA sequence: TGTGCCAGCAGCTTAGTGTCGGGGAATTGGTATGAGCAGTTCTTC. Amino acid sequence: CASSLVSGNWYEQFF.

V and J are TRBV18 and TRBJ1-2; 7 bases fit TRBD1. This CDR3 spans 15 amino acids. In germline, CDR1 is KGHSH, CDR2 LQKENI. The V and J ends lost 6 bases and 4 bases, in that order; junction bases with no gene match: 11. CDR3 DNA sequence: TGTGCCAGCTCTCCAAGGGACAGACCTCTCTATGGCTACACCTTC. It codes for CASSPRDRPLYGYTF.

V and J are TRBV5-1 and TRBJ2-3, with 7 bases matching TRBD1. Losses at the gene ends were 3 bases for V and 2 bases for J; bases not matched to a gene: 3. CDR3 size: 14 residues. The germline CDR1 and CDR2 sequences are SGHRS and YFSETQ. In DNA, the CDR3 is TGCGCCAGCAGCTCGGACAGGAACACAGATACGCAGTATTTT. Protein: CASSSDRNTDTQYF.

This sequence joins TRBV13 and TRBJ2-6; no definite D call. The CDR3 consists of 16 residues. V was clipped by 4 bases and J by 0 bases, with 10 bases between them. Germline loops: CDR1 PRHDT, CDR2 FYEKMQ (reference sequence). CDR3 nucleotides: TGTGCCAGCAGCTCCCGTCTCCTCTCTGGGGCCAACGTCCTGACTTTC. Encoded protein: CASSSRLLSGANVLTF. Based on the CDR3 plus reference TRBV13 and TRBJ2-6, the full variable domain is AAGVIQSPRHLIKEKRETATLKCYPIPRHDTVYWYQQGPGQDPQFLISFYEKMQSDKGSIPDRFSAQQFSDYHSELNMSSLELGDSALYFCASSSRLLSGANVLTFGAGSRLTVL.

In this sample, this clone turned up a few times. The V call is TRBV9, the J call TRBJ2-5; 9 bases map to TRBD1. V trimming: 3 bases; J trimming: 3 bases; junction bases outside the gene matches: 6. The CDR3 loop spans 15 amino acids. Germline-derived CDR1 and CDR2 are SGDLS and YYNGEE. Written as DNA, the CDR3 is TGTGCCAGCAGCGCCTACAGGGGGCGCGAAGAGACCCAGTACTTC. It codes for CASSAYRGREETQYF. Variable domain in full (rest from reference TRBV9 and TRBJ2-5): DSGVTQTPKHLITATGQRVTLRCSPRSGDLSVYWYQQSLDQGLQFLIQYYNGEERAKGNILERFSAQQFPDLHSELNLSSLELGDSALYFCASSAYRGREETQYFGPGTRLLVL.

The V and J genes are TRBV6-5 and TRBJ2-3; 9 bases match TRBD1. Trimming took 4 bases from V and 1 from J; bases not matched to a gene: 6. The length of the CDR3 is 16 residues. Germline-derived CDR1 and CDR2 are MNHEY and SVGAGI. The CDR3 loop reads CASSSPGTGRTDTQYF. CDR3 DNA: TGTGCCAGCAGTTCACCCGGGACAGGGCGCACAGATACGCAGTATTTT.

This chain links TRBV7-2 with TRBJ2-1; 7 positions agree with TRBD2. CDR3 size: 16 residues. Germline V gives CDR1 SGHTA, CDR2 FQGNSA. V lost 5 bases and J lost 0; bases outside the gene matches: 7. The CDR3: CASSPRIAGSYNEQFF. The DNA of the CDR3 is TGTGCCAGCAGCCCGAGGATAGCGGGCTCCTACAATGAGCAGTTCTTC.

The chain combines TRBV7-6 with TRBJ2-2; D remains ambiguous. Germline-derived CDR1 and CDR2 are SGHVS and FNYEAQ. The V end was cut by 4 bases, the J end by 5 bases, with 14 bases between. The CDR3 runs to 15 residues. The chain's CDR3 is CASSSSGISTGELFF. DNA for the CDR3: TGTGCCAGCAGCTCGAGTGGGATAAGTACCGGGGAGCTGTTTTTT.